This T cell receptor (beta chain) is drawn from a study of vaccination and CD4 T cells after COVID-19. At the level of the study: There were a few convalescent patients sampled at day 14 and again at days 161 to 241 post-vaccination.

Time point given: late sampling 161 to 241 days after vaccination in three convalescent patients. The sample's treatment: 10-day PBMC culture with coronavirus spike peptide pools or control peptides (ViraFEST assay). At the Johns Hopkins FTIC core, DNA taken from cultured CD4+ T cells was sequenced by way of the Oncomine TCR Beta short-read assay. After culture, CD4+ T cells served as the source for genomic DNA extraction. From the PCR reads, TCRdb called clonotypes with MiXCR, one entry per CDR3 protein. Of over 20,000 distinct CDR3 sequences in the sample, about a third were seen once. The CDR3 extends over 16 amino acids. V was clipped by 4 bases and J by 3 bases; unmatched bases: 12. Germline V gives CDR1 DFQATT, CDR2 SNEGSKA (reference sequence). As concerns this clonotype: As yet, its antigen is unknown.

This receptor was identified in a human donor who had recovered from COVID-19. The chain is built from TRBV20-1 and TRBJ2-7, with 10 positions matching TRBD2. Sequenced material: CD4+ T cells from blood, cultured in vitro, taken about 7 months after SARS-CoV-2 vaccination. The CDR3 region has the DNA TGCAGTGCTACCCCTAGCGGGAGTGCCCACTTCTACGAGCAGTACTTC. This codes for CSATPSGSAHFYEQYF.